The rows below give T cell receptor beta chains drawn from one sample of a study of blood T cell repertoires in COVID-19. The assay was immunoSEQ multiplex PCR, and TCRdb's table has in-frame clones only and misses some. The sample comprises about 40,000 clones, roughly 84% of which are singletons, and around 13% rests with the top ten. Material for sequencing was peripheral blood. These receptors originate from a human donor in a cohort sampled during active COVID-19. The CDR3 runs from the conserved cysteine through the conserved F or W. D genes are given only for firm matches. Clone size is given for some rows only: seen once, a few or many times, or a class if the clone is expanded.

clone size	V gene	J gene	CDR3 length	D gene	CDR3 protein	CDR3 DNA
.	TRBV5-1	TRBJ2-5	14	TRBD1	CASSPGTGKETQYF	TGCGCCAGCAGCCCAGGGACAGGGAAAGAGACCCAGTACTTC
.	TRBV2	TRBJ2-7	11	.	CASSSTYEQYF	TGTGCCAGCAGCTCTACCTACGAGCAGTACTTC
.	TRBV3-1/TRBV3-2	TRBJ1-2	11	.	CASSQGADYTF	TGTGCCAGCAGCCAAGGGGCAGACTACACCTTC
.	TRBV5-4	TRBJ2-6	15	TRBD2	CASSWGGSGANVLTF	TGTGCCAGCAGCTGGGGGGGCTCTGGGGCCAACGTCCTGACTTTC
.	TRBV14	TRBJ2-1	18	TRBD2	CASSQVASGGALSHEQFF	TGTGCCAGCAGCCAAGTAGCTAGCGGGGGGGCCCTTTCCCATGAGCAGTTCTTC
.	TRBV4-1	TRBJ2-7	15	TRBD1	CASSPSGDRPYEQYF	TGCGCCAGCAGCCCATCCGGGGACAGGCCCTACGAGCAGTACTTC
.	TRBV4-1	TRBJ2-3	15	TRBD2	CASSLLAGEVHTQYF	TGCGCCAGCAGCCTACTAGCGGGGGAGGTACATACGCAGTATTTT
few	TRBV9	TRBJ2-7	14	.	CASSVGTNSYEQYF	TGTGCCAGCAGCGTAGGGACTAACTCCTACGAGCAGTACTTC
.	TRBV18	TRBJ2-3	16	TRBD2	CASSPTSGGNTDTQYF	TGTGCCAGCTCACCGACTAGCGGGGGAAACACAGATACGCAGTATTTT
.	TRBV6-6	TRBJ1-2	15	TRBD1	CASSTTGVFNYGYTF	TGTGCCAGCAGTACGACAGGGGTGTTCAACTATGGCTACACCTTC
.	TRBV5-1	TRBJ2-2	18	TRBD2	CASLPPSGGRPNTGELFF	TGCGCCAGCCTTCCCCCTAGCGGGGGGCGTCCGAACACCGGGGAGCTGTTTTTT
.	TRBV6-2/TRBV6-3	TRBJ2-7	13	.	CASSLLPPYEQYF	TGTGCCAGCAGTTTGCTACCACCCTACGAGCAGTACTTC
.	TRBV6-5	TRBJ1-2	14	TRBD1	CASIRQGINYGYTF	TGTGCCAGCATCCGACAGGGTATCAACTATGGCTACACCTTC
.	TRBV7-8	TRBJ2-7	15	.	CASSLAPASSYEQYF	TGTGCCAGCAGCTTAGCCCCAGCTAGCTCCTACGAGCAGTACTTC
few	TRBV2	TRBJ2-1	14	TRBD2	CASRSGGAYNEQFF	TGTGCCAGCCGCAGCGGGGGGGCCTACAATGAGCAGTTCTTC
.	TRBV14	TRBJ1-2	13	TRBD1	CASSPDRGDGYTF	TGTGCCAGCAGCCCGGACAGGGGGGATGGCTACACCTTC
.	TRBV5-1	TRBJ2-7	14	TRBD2	CASSLSGGEREQYF	TGCGCCAGCAGCCTTAGCGGGGGGGAGCGCGAGCAGTACTTC
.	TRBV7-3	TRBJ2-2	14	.	CASSTMGAAGELFF	TGTGCCAGCAGCACCATGGGGGCGGCCGGGGAGCTGTTTTTT
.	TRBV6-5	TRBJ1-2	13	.	CASSPDSGYGYTF	TGTGCCAGCAGCCCCGACAGTGGCTATGGCTACACCTTC
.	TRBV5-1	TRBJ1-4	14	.	CASSLGRVGEKLFF	TGCGCCAGCAGCTTAGGCAGGGTGGGCGAAAAACTGTTTTTT
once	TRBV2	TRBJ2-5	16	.	CASSEAIAGTRETQYF	TGTGCCAGCAGTGAAGCAATAGCCGGTACGAGGGAGACCCAGTACTTC
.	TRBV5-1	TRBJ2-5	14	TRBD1	CASSFEGARETQYF	TGCGCCAGCAGCTTTGAGGGGGCGAGGGAGACCCAGTACTTC
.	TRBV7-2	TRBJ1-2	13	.	CASSPGQNYGYTF	TGTGCCAGCAGCCCAGGACAGAACTATGGCTACACCTTC
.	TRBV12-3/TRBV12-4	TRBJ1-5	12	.	CASQGSNQPQHF	TGTGCCAGCCAGGGAAGCAATCAGCCCCAGCATTTT
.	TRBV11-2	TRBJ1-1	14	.	CASSAGPINTEAFF	TGTGCCAGCAGCGCGGGACCGATAAACACTGAAGCTTTCTTT
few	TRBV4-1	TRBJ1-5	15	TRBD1	CASSRDQGAHQPQHF	TGCGCCAGCAGCCGGGATCAGGGGGCGCATCAGCCCCAGCATTTT
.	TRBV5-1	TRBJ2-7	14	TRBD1	CASSPWTGGYEQYF	TGCGCCAGCAGCCCGTGGACAGGGGGGTACGAGCAGTACTTC
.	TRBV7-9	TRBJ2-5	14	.	CASSLGQPPETQYF	TGTGCCAGCAGCCTTGGACAGCCTCCGGAGACCCAGTACTTC
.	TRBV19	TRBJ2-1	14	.	CASSIPGGQNEQFF	TGTGCCAGTAGTATACCCGGAGGGCAAAATGAGCAGTTCTTC
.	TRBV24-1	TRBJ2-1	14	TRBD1	CATSDQDRSREQFF	TGTGCCACCAGTGACCAGGACAGGTCGAGGGAGCAGTTCTTC
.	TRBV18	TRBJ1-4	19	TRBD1	CASSPPKGARVSTNEKLFF	TGTGCCAGCTCACCACCTAAGGGGGCGCGAGTATCTACTAATGAAAAACTGTTTTTT
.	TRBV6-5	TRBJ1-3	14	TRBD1	CASRTGGSGNTIYF	TGTGCCAGCAGGACAGGGGGCTCTGGAAACACCATATATTTT
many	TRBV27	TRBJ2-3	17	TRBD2	CASRPLPSIAGADTQYF	TGTGCCAGCAGGCCATTGCCCTCGATAGCGGGGGCAGATACGCAGTATTTT
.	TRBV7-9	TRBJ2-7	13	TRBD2	CASSSQGLAEQYF	TGTGCCAGCAGCAGCCAGGGACTAGCAGAGCAGTACTTC
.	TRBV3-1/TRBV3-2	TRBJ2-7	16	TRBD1	CASSQGAGQGAGEQYF	TGTGCCAGCAGCCAAGGGGCTGGACAGGGGGCAGGGGAGCAGTACTTC
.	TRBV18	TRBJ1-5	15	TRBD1	CASSPRGQGNQPQHF	TGTGCCAGCTCACCCCGAGGACAGGGCAATCAGCCCCAGCATTTT
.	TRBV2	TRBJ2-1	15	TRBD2	CASSWTSGGNNEQFF	TGTGCCAGCAGTTGGACTAGCGGGGGAAACAATGAGCAGTTCTTC
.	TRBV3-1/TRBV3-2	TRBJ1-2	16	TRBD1	CASSHGGTGGIYGYTF	TGTGCCAGCAGCCACGGAGGGACAGGGGGCATCTATGGCTACACCTTC
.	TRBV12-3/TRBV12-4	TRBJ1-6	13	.	CASSLDTNSPLHF	TGTGCCAGCAGTTTAGACACGAATTCACCCCTCCACTTT
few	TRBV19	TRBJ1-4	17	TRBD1	CASSSGQGDGTNEKLFF	TGTGCCAGTAGCTCGGGACAGGGGGACGGAACTAATGAAAAACTGTTTTTT
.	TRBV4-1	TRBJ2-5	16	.	CASSQSRTGTQETQYF	TGCGCCAGCAGTCAAAGCCGTACCGGGACACAAGAGACCCAGTACTTC
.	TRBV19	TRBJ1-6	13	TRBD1	CASSPAGGSPLHF	TGTGCCAGTAGCCCCGCAGGGGGTTCACCCCTCCACTTT
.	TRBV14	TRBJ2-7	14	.	CASSPGFYSYEQYF	TGTGCCAGCAGCCCGGGGTTTTACTCCTACGAGCAGTACTTC
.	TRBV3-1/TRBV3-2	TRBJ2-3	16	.	CASSQARILPGDTQYF	TGTGCCAGCAGCCAAGCTAGGATCCTCCCCGGAGATACGCAGTATTTT
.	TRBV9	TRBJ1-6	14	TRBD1	CASSVGDSRSPLHF	TGTGCCAGCAGCGTTGGGGACAGTCGTTCACCCCTCCACTTT
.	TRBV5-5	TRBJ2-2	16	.	CASSLATGPNTGELFF	TGTGCCAGCAGCTTGGCTACAGGGCCGAACACCGGGGAGCTGTTTTTT
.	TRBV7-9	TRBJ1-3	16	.	CASSLLAGISGNTIYF	TGTGCCAGCAGCTTACTGGCAGGCATCTCTGGAAACACCATATATTTT
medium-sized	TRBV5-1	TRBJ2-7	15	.	CARSLAGGGGYEQYF	TGCGCCCGCAGCTTGGCCGGGGGCGGGGGCTACGAGCAGTACTTC
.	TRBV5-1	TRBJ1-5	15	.	CASRQTGLSNQPQHF	TGCGCCAGCAGACAAACAGGGCTTAGCAATCAGCCCCAGCATTTT
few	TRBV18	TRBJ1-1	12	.	CASSPGYTEAFF	TGTGCCAGCTCACCAGGCTACACTGAAGCTTTCTTT
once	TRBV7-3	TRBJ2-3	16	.	CASSLTRTTSTDTQYF	TGTGCCAGCAGCTTAACGAGGACAACTAGCACAGATACGCAGTATTTT
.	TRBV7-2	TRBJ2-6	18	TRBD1	CASTARGQAFSGANVLTF	TGTGCCAGCACAGCCAGGGGACAGGCATTCTCTGGGGCCAACGTCCTGACTTTC
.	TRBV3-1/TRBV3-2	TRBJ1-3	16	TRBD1	CASSRMTGSSGNTIYF	TGTGCCAGCAGCCGCATGACAGGGAGCTCTGGAAACACCATATATTTT
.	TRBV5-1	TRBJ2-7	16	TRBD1	CASSLATGAVTYEQYF	TGCGCCAGCAGCTTGGCCACAGGGGCCGTTACCTACGAGCAGTACTTC
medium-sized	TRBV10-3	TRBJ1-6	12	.	CAISDRGSPLHF	TGTGCCATCAGTGATAGGGGTTCACCCCTCCACTTT
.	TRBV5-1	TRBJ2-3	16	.	CASSLVRGKSTDTQYF	TGCGCCAGCAGCTTGGTTAGGGGAAAGAGCACAGATACGCAGTATTTT
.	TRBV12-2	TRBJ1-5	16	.	CASRSHGRGRNQPQHF	TGTGCAAGTCGCTCCCATGGGAGGGGGAGGAATCAGCCCCAGCATTTT